Listed below are T cell receptor beta chains from one sample, sequenced in a study of T-cell reconstitution after alpha-beta-depleted transplantation in children. TCRdb recomputed calls from the PCR reads with MiXCR, one row per CDR3 protein. Counted here are roughly 570,000 distinct CDR3 sequences, 27% occurring once; the ten biggest clones make up about 35%. The sequencing here drew on PBMCs, taken before TCRalphabeta/CD19-depleted stem cell transplant. These receptors came from a boy younger than two with Wiskott-Aldrich syndrome, due to receive a stem cell transplant. Each CDR3 is given with its conserved first and last residue. Each record gives: J gene, clone size, V gene, D gene, CDR3 DNA, CDR3 protein. The D gene is left open where the match is weak. Only some rows state a clone size, as once, few, many or a class for expanded clones.

>TRBJ2-1|few|TRBV24-1|TRBD2
TGTGCCACCAGTGAACCGGGACTAGCGGGAAAGCAGTTCTTC
CATSEPGLAGKQFF
>TRBJ2-2|few|TRBV25-1|TRBD1
TGTGCCAGCAGTCGTCGACAGGGGAACCCGGAGCTGTTTTTT
CASSRRQGNPELFF
>TRBJ2-1|few|TRBV11-2|TRBD2
TGTGCCAGCAGCTTAGCGCCGGGAGGTTACAATGAGCAGTTCTTC
CASSLAPGGYNEQFF
>TRBJ2-3|few|TRBV7-2|-
TGTGCCAGCAGGCGAGGGGGCACAGATACGCAGTATTTT
CASRRGGTDTQYF
>TRBJ1-2|-|TRBV5-4|-
TGTGCCAGCAGCTATCCAGGGCGGGTTAATGGCTACACCTTC
CASSYPGRVNGYTF
>TRBJ1-5|few|TRBV28|-
TGTGCCAGCAAACCCCCGACCGTCCCCAATCAGCCCCAGCATTTT
CASKPPTVPNQPQHF
>TRBJ2-3|-|TRBV5-5|TRBD2
TGTGCCAGCAGCCGAGCGGGAGACGCCCCCACAGATACGCAGTATTTT
CASSRAGDAPTDTQYF
>TRBJ2-3|few|TRBV12-3/TRBV12-4|-
TGTGCCAGCAGTTCTGGGGTGAGCACAGATACGCAGTATTTT
CASSSGVSTDTQYF
>TRBJ2-1|few|TRBV20-1|-
TGCAGTGCCGCTTTCAGGGGAGGTCTATACAATGAGCAGTTCTTC
CSAAFRGGLYNEQFF
>TRBJ2-2|many|TRBV7-2|-
TGTGCCAGCAGCTTAGAGGTAGCGAACACCGGGGAGCTGTTTTTT
CASSLEVANTGELFF
>TRBJ2-7|few|TRBV7-2|-
TGTGCCAGCAGGGGTGACAGCAGCTCCTACGAGCAGTACTTC
CASRGDSSSYEQYF
>TRBJ2-2|-|TRBV11-2|TRBD2
TGTGCCAGCAGCTTAAATAGCGCTAGCGGGAGCGGGGAGCTGTTTTTT
CASSLNSASGSGELFF
>TRBJ2-3|-|TRBV20-1|-
TGCAGTGTTGAAGACAGATCCACAGATACGCAGTATTTT
CSVEDRSTDTQYF
>TRBJ1-4|few|TRBV12-3/TRBV12-4|-
TGTGCCAGCAGTCAGGGACACGGAAATGAAAAACTGTTTTTT
CASSQGHGNEKLFF
>TRBJ2-1|-|TRBV6-1|-
TGTGCCAGCAGCCGGGACCCGGTAGGCTACAATGAGCAGTTCTTC
CASSRDPVGYNEQFF
>TRBJ2-1|few|TRBV12-3/TRBV12-4|-
TGTGCCAGCAGCTCCGTAGGGTCTCATGAGCAGTTCTTC
CASSSVGSHEQFF
>TRBJ2-5|few|TRBV7-8|-
TGTGCCAGCAGCTTAGTGAGAGTAGGGCCCCAAGAGACCCAGTACTTC
CASSLVRVGPQETQYF
>TRBJ2-1|-|TRBV6-1|TRBD2
TGTGCCAGCAGAAGGACTAGCGGGCATGAGCAGTTCTTC
CASRRTSGHEQFF
>TRBJ2-1|-|TRBV5-1|-
TGCGCCAGCAGCTTAGTTGAACCACTCAATGAGCAGTTCTTC
CASSLVEPLNEQFF
>TRBJ1-5|-|TRBV16|-
TGTGCCAGCAGCCTTCGGGAGCCCCAGCATTTT
CASSLREPQHF
>TRBJ1-2|few|TRBV20-1|-
TGCAGTGCTAGAGAGACGCGTATGGGTCTTAACTATGGCTACACCTTC
CSARETRMGLNYGYTF
>TRBJ1-4|-|TRBV4-1|TRBD1
TGCGCCAGCAGCGACGGACAGGGTCGCGAAAAACTGTTTTTT
CASSDGQGREKLFF
>TRBJ2-7|-|TRBV12-3/TRBV12-4|-
TGTGCCAGCAGTTTAGAGCTCGGGGGAAACATGGGATACGAGCAGTACTTC
CASSLELGGNMGYEQYF
>TRBJ2-5|-|TRBV7-3|-
TGTGCCAGCAGCCTTGGATTTGCAGAGACCCAGTACTTC
CASSLGFAETQYF
>TRBJ1-5|-|TRBV28|-
TGTGCCAGCAGTTTCGTAGGGGATAGCAATCAGCCCCAGCATTTT
CASSFVGDSNQPQHF
>TRBJ2-7|few|TRBV11-2|-
TGTGCCAGCAGCCCGGGACGGATCTACGAGCAGTACTTC
CASSPGRIYEQYF
>TRBJ1-2|-|TRBV7-2|TRBD1
TGTGCCAGCAGCTTAAGGGCGGGACAGGGGGCGTACTATGGCTACACCTTC
CASSLRAGQGAYYGYTF
>TRBJ2-7|-|TRBV28|-
TGTGCCAGCAGTTTAAATTTGGTTGGCGGGACGAGCTCCTACGAGCAGTACTTC
CASSLNLVGGTSSYEQYF
>TRBJ1-2|-|TRBV5-1|-
TGCGCCAGCAGCTTCACGGGAGCGAACTATGGCTACACCTTC
CASSFTGANYGYTF
>TRBJ1-6|-|TRBV7-3|-
TGTGCCAGCAGCTTAACCCAGTATAATTCACCCCTCCACTTT
CASSLTQYNSPLHF
>TRBJ2-3|-|TRBV5-1|-
TGCGCCAGCATGGGCGGGGTGGTCACAGATACGCAGTATTTT
CASMGGVVTDTQYF
>TRBJ2-7|few|TRBV12-3/TRBV12-4|-
TGTGCCAGCACTTATCGACTAGGGCGCTACGAGCAGTACTTC
CASTYRLGRYEQYF
>TRBJ2-4|few|TRBV18|-
TGTGCCAGCTCACCTACAGCGACCTTAGCCAAAAACATTCAGTACTTC
CASSPTATLAKNIQYF
>TRBJ2-6|-|TRBV5-1|-
TGCGCCAGCAGCTTAGGTAAAACCTCTGGGGCCAACGTCCTGACTTTC
CASSLGKTSGANVLTF
>TRBJ2-5|-|TRBV7-2|TRBD2
TGTGCCAGCAGCTTAGTGGGGACTAGCGGGAGGAGAGAGACCCAGTACTTC
CASSLVGTSGRRETQYF
>TRBJ2-3|-|TRBV7-9|-
TGTGCCAGCAGCCCTCTCGCGGCAGGGGCAACAGATACGCAGTATTTT
CASSPLAAGATDTQYF
>TRBJ2-5|few|TRBV24-1|-
TGTGCCACCAGTGATTTCGGCGTAGGGGTAGAGACCCAGTACTTC
CATSDFGVGVETQYF
>TRBJ2-5|few|TRBV20-1|-
TGCAGTGCTAGCCTTCCTACGGGGCTTCAAGAGACCCAGTACTTC
CSASLPTGLQETQYF
>TRBJ2-3|few|TRBV6-1|-
TGTGCCAGTGGGACTTACGATACGCAGTATTTT
CASGTYDTQYF
>TRBJ1-2|few|TRBV20-1|-
TGCAGTGCTATCCCAAACTATGGCTACACCTTC
CSAIPNYGYTF
>TRBJ2-1|-|TRBV5-1|-
TGCGCCAGCAGACTTCTAGCTAACGACGGGGCTGAGCAGTTCTTC
CASRLLANDGAEQFF
>TRBJ2-7|-|TRBV5-1|-
TGCGCCAGCAGAGAAGGGCTAGTATACTCCTACGAGCAGTACTTC
CASREGLVYSYEQYF
>TRBJ1-3|few|TRBV20-1|-
TGCAGTGCTAGGCCGGGGGGGTCGAACTCTGGAAACACCATATATTTT
CSARPGGSNSGNTIYF
>TRBJ1-2|-|TRBV29-1|-
TGCAGCGTTGAAAACCCAGGGCCCTATGGCTACACCTTC
CSVENPGPYGYTF
>TRBJ2-2|-|TRBV7-2|-
TGTGCCAGCAGCTTAGTGCGGGAGCTGTTTTTT
CASSLVRELFF
>TRBJ1-4|few|TRBV10-3|-
TGTGCCATCAGTGAGCGAAACCACCGACAGAGAGAAAAAGAAAAACTGTTTTTT
CAISERNHRQREKEKLFF
>TRBJ2-7|-|TRBV5-1|-
TGCGCCAGCAGCGCCTTGACGACCTACGAGCAGTACTTC
CASSALTTYEQYF
>TRBJ2-5|-|TRBV2|TRBD2
TGTGCCAGCAGTGTCCCGGGGGGAGAGACCCAGTACTTC
CASSVPGGETQYF
>TRBJ2-3|few|TRBV3-1|-
TGTGCCAGCAGCCTCTTTCTCGGGGGCCGGGGAGATACGCAGTATTTT
CASSLFLGGRGDTQYF